A single sample gave rise to the 7 T cell receptor beta chains below, sequenced in a study of shared clonotypes between healthy human individuals. Sequencing was performed with immunoSEQ multiplex PCR; in TCRdb, only in-frame clones are kept and a portion is missing. This table has about 2.1 million clones, over 85% appearing once. Only CD45RO-negative cells positively selected for CCR7 counted as naive CD8 cells, so terminally differentiated effector memory CD45RA+ cells were excluded. Sequences were obtained from naive CD8+ T cells from PBMCs. The receptors derive from a man in his late teens or twenties in good health. Some clones in this sample may be carry-over from other donors' samples.

The chain has TRBV4-1 and TRBJ1-1, with 9 bases that match TRBD1. V was pared by 3 bases and J by 3 bases, with 2 bases of the junction left unmatched. Per the germline V gene, CDR1 is MGHRA and CDR2 is YSYEKL. The CDR3 has 14 residues. CDR3 coding DNA: TGCGCCAGCAGCCATAGGACAGGGGACACTGAAGCTTTCTTT. Translating it yields CASSHRTGDTEAFF.

The chain couples TRBV27 to TRBJ2-1; 9 bases map to TRBD1. This CDR3 spans 17 amino acids. Germline values: CDR1 MNHEY, CDR2 SMNVEV (reference sequence). The junction had 12 bases not matched to a gene; V was cut back by 5 bases and J by 4 bases. The CDR3 region has the DNA TGTGCCAGCAGTCTCCAAACCCGACAGGGGGGTTACAATGAGCAGTTCTTC. It yields the protein CASSLQTRQGGYNEQFF.

The CDR3 is CASTTGPPDEQYF. CDR3 sequence (DNA): TGTGCCAGCACCACGGGACCGCCGGACGAGCAGTACTTC. This chain joins TRBV7-9 and TRBJ2-7; D is tentatively TRBD1 or TRBD2 (5 bases each). This CDR3 spans 13 amino acids. Between the trimmed V and J ends, which lost 7 bases and 5 bases, there was a span of 15 bases. CDR1 is SEHNR and CDR2 is FQNEAQ in the germline V gene (reference sequence). Together with reference TRBV7-9 and TRBJ2-7, the CDR3 gives the full variable domain: DTGVSQNPRHKITKRGQNVTFRCDPISEHNRLYWYRQTLGQGPEFLTYFQNEAQLEKSRLLSDRFSAERPKGSFSTLEIQRTEQGDSAMYLCASTTGPPDEQYFGPGTRLTVT.

The chain is built from TRBV9 and TRBJ1-5, with a tentative D call TRBD1 (5 bases). V was shortened by 3 bases and J by 3 bases, with 13 bases between the two germline ends. The CDR3 runs to 15 residues. Germline V gene lookup returns CDR1 SGDLS and CDR2 YYNGEE. CDR3 residues: CASSAAGGANQPQHF. The CDR3, as DNA: TGTGCCAGCAGCGCGGCTGGGGGAGCCAATCAGCCCCAGCATTTT.

The chain is built from TRBV28 and TRBJ1-1, with 9 bases aligning to TRBD1. The V gene's germline CDR1 is MDHEN and CDR2 SYDVKM. CDR3 length: 15 amino acids. V shed 6 bases and J 0 bases; nucleotides not matched to a gene: 5. As DNA, the CDR3 is TGTGCCAGCAGACGGGACAGGGAAATGAACACTGAAGCTTTCTTT. It specifies CASRRDREMNTEAFF.

The rearrangement links TRBV27 to TRBJ1-5, with TRBD1 identical over 9 bases. This CDR3 has 16 residues. V shed 5 bases, J shed 3 bases, and the junction held 8 bases outside the gene matches. CDR1 is MNHEY, CDR2 SMNVEV, per germline (reference sequence). CDR3 nucleotide sequence: TGTGCCAGCAGTCCCCGGACAGGGGTGGTCAATCAGCCCCAGCATTTT. Protein: CASSPRTGVVNQPQHF.

This chain connects TRBV27 to TRBJ2-1; no reliable D call. Deletions cut 4 bases from V and 6 bases from J, with 22 bases between. There are 17 residues in the CDR3. Germline CDR1 MNHEY, CDR2 SMNVEV (reference sequence). CDR3 DNA: TGTGCCAGCAGTTCCCTTAACCGGCGCCCGACCGCCAATGAGCAGTTCTTC. Amino acid sequence: CASSSLNRRPTANEQFF.